The 16 T cell receptor beta chains below were found in one sample sequenced in a study of blood T cell repertoires in COVID-19. The table came from immunoSEQ multiplex PCR; TCRdb's copy has only in-frame clones and leaves some out. The table includes under 450,000 clones, 81% detected once. Sample: peripheral blood. The receptors were sampled from a human donor with acute or convalescent COVID-19. The donor label of this sample is uncertain.

The V call is TRBV27, the J call TRBJ2-7; D perhaps matches TRBD2 (6 bases). Germline-derived CDR1 and CDR2 are MNHEY and SMNVEV (reference sequence). CDR3 length: 14 amino acids. Between the trimmed V and J ends, which lost 4 bases and 5 bases, there was a span of 15 bases. This CDR3 is CASSWTRRDHEQYF. The CDR3, as DNA: TGTGCCAGCAGTTGGACCCGGAGGGACCACGAGCAGTACTTC.

This clone was observed a handful of times. The chain couples TRBV5-4 to TRBJ1-2; 7 nucleotides align to TRBD1. The junction had 8 bases not matched to a gene; V was cut back by 4 bases and J by 8 bases. The CDR3 is made up of 13 amino acids. The germline CDR1 and CDR2 sequences are SGHNT and YYREEE (reference sequence). CDR3: CASSRTGAGGYTF. CDR3 DNA: TGTGCCAGCAGCCGTACAGGGGCGGGCGGCTACACCTTC.

The chain combines TRBV21-1 with TRBJ2-4; the DNA was not compared with TRBD2, the D call given in the table. TRBV21-1 is assigned pseudogene status. This CDR3 has 22 residues. In nucleotides, the CDR3 is TGTGCCAGCAGCAAAGCTACCACTAGCGGGGGGGCCGGAGGTAGGTTCAAAAACATTCAGTACTTC. This codes for CASSKATTSGGAGGRFKNIQYF.

The chain links TRBV3-1 (or the pseudogene TRBV3-2) to TRBJ1-6; no firm D call. V lost 2 bases and J lost 5, with 7 bases in between. There are 14 residues in the CDR3. Germline loops: CDR1 LGHDT, CDR2 YNNKEL (reference sequence). The CDR3 region has the DNA TGTGCCAGCAGCCAATCAGGTCATAATTCACCCCTCCACTTT. Translating gives CASSQSGHNSPLHF.

This clone was detected only a few times. V gene TRBV6-4 combines with J gene TRBJ2-2; D is undetermined. Trimming took off 5 bases at V and 1 base at J, with 8 bases between the two ends. CDR1 is MRHNA, CDR2 SNTAGT, per germline. This CDR3 spans 14 amino acids. DNA of the CDR3: TGTGCCAGCAGTCCAAACAGGAACACCGGGGAGCTGTTTTTT. It encodes CASSPNRNTGELFF.

The CDR3 loop is CASSLVQGSYEQYF. The CDR3 DNA reads as TGTGCCAGCAGCTTAGTCCAGGGAAGCTACGAGCAGTACTTC. The chain carries TRBV11-2 and TRBJ2-7; D may be TRBD1 (5 bases). Germline V gene lookup returns CDR1 SGHAT and CDR2 FQNNGV. The CDR3 has 14 amino acids. V lost 1 base, J lost 3 bases, and 10 bases lay in between. The variable domain in full, with the rest retrieved from reference TRBV11-2 and TRBJ2-7, is EAGVAQSPRYKIIEKRQSVAFWCNPISGHATLYWYQQILGQGPKLLIQFQNNGVVDDSQLPKDRFSAERLKGVDSTLKIQPAKLEDSAVYLCASSLVQGSYEQYFGPGTRLTVT.

This clone was observed a few times. J is TRBJ2-1 and V is TRBV4-1; D perhaps matches TRBD2 (6 bases). CDR1 and CDR2 (germline): MGHRA, YSYEKL. The CDR3 has 14 amino acids. Trimming took off 4 bases at V and 0 bases at J, with 7 bases between the two ends. The CDR3 loop is CASSPSVSYNEQFF. The CDR3 DNA sequence: TGCGCCAGCAGCCCTAGCGTCTCCTACAATGAGCAGTTCTTC.

The J gene is TRBJ2-5, the V gene TRBV4-1, with 10 bases that match TRBD1. The J segment lost 7 bases and the V segment lost 3 bases, leaving 8 bases of the junction unmatched. The germline CDR1 and CDR2 sequences are MGHRA and YSYEKL. CDR3 length: 15 residues. CDR3 amino acids: CASSQRQGAQGTQYF. CDR3 bases: TGCGCCAGCAGCCAGAGACAGGGGGCCCAGGGGACCCAGTACTTC.

The chain couples TRBV29-1 to TRBJ2-1, with D hard to call. CDR1 is SQVTM, CDR2 ANQGSEA, per germline. This CDR3 is 11 amino acids long. The germline V and J ends were trimmed by 1 base and 9 bases, with 7 bases remaining between them. The DNA of the CDR3 is TGCAGCGTTGAAGGAGTAGTTGAGCAGTTCTTC. Its protein product is CSVEGVVEQFF.

The chain carries TRBV6-4 and TRBJ1-2, with D unclear. The CDR3 extends over 9 amino acids. Looked up from germline, CDR1 is MRHNA and CDR2 is SNTAGT. Trimming took 10 bases from V and 3 from J, leaving 3 bases between them. The DNA for the CDR3 is TGTGCCACCGACTATGGCTACACCTTC. Its translation is CATDYGYTF.

The gene calls are TRBV4-1 and TRBJ1-2; TRBD1 is a possible D gene (6 bases). The CDR3 contains 14 residues. Germline CDR1 MGHRA, CDR2 YSYEKL. V lost 0 bases to trimming and J lost 10 bases, with 15 bases between them. CDR3 nucleotide sequence: TGCGCCAGCAGCCAAGATCGGAACAGGGACCTCTACACCTTC. This sequence encodes CASSQDRNRDLYTF.

This clone occurred a few times. The rearrangement links TRBV6-5 to TRBJ2-7, with a weak D call TRBD1 (5 bases). Germline-derived CDR1 and CDR2 are MNHEY and SVGAGI. V shed 8 bases and J shed 0 bases, with 11 bases lying between them. The CDR3 is made up of 13 amino acids. CDR3 sequence: CASCRTPSYEQYF. CDR3 DNA: TGTGCCAGCTGCAGGACACCCTCCTACGAGCAGTACTTC.

This chain joins TRBV2 and TRBJ2-7; 10 nucleotides agree with TRBD2. There are 16 residues in the CDR3. The V gene's germline CDR1 is SNHLY and CDR2 FYNNEI. Trimming removed 3 bases from V and 1 base from J; junction bases left unmatched: 6. The CDR3 here is CASSDIVAGGSYEQYF. The CDR3 DNA is TGTGCCAGCAGTGACATAGTAGCGGGAGGTTCCTACGAGCAGTACTTC.

This clone was seen more than once but under ten times. The chain employs TRBV18 and TRBJ2-2; 8 bases map to TRBD2. There are 15 residues in the CDR3. Per germline, CDR1 KGHSH and CDR2 LQKENI. The V segment lost 4 bases and the J segment 4 bases; nucleotides outside the gene matches: 5. CDR3 DNA: TGTGCCAGCTCACTAAAAAGCGGGAGCACCGGGGAGCTGTTTTTT. Protein sequence: CASSLKSGSTGELFF.

The chain uses TRBV30 and TRBJ1-1; D may be TRBD1 (6 bases). Germline-derived CDR1 and CDR2 are GTSNPN and SVGIG (reference sequence). Trimming removed 3 bases at V and 1 base at J, with 9 bases between. The CDR3 extends over 13 amino acids. The CDR3 DNA follows: TGTGCCTGGAGGAACAGGGCGAACACTGAAGCTTTCTTT. Translation: CAWRNRANTEAFF.

The genes are TRBV28 and TRBJ1-2, with D tentatively TRBD1 (6 bases). The V end was cut by 6 bases, the J end by 7 bases, with 15 bases between. Germline V CDR1 and CDR2: MDHEN, SYDVKM. The length of the CDR3 is 13 residues. CDR3 sequence: CASRPTGTGGYTF. CDR3 coding DNA: TGTGCCAGCAGACCGACAGGTACCGGTGGCTACACCTTC.